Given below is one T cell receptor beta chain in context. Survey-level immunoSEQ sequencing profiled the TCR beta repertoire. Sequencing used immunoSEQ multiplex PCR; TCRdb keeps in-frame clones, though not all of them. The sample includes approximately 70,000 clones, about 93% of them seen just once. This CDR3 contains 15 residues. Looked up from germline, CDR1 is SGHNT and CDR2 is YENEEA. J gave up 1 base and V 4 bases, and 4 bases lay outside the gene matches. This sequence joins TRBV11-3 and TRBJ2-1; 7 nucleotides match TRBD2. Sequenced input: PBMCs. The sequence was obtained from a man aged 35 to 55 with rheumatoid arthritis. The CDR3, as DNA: TGTGCCAGCAGCTCGGGGCGGGGGTCCTACAATGAGCAGTTCTTC. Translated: CASSSGRGSYNEQFF.